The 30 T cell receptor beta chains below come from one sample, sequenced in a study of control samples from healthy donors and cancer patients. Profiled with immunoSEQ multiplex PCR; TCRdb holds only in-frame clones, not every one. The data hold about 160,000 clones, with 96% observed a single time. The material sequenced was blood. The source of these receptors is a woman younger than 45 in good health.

The CDR3 region is CASSGTSGRAGVETQYF. CDR3 DNA: TGTGCCAGCAGCGGGACTAGCGGGAGGGCGGGCGTAGAGACCCAGTACTTC. The chain recombines TRBV7-2 with TRBJ2-5; the match to TRBD2 covers 16 bases. This CDR3 is 17 amino acids long. Germline V gene lookup returns CDR1 SGHTA and CDR2 FQGNSA. The V segment lost 5 bases and the J segment 4 bases; nucleotides outside the gene matches: 7.

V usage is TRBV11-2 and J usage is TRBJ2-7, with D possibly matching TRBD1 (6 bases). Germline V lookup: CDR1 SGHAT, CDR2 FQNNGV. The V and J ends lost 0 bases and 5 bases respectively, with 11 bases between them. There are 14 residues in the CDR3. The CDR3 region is CASSLDQNRDEQYF. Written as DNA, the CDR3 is TGTGCCAGCAGCTTAGATCAGAACAGGGACGAGCAGTACTTC.

The CDR3 bases are TGTGCCAGCTCACCAGGCGGCGGGAGGGCTAATGAGCAGTTCTTC. Translation: CASSPGGGRANEQFF. The V call is TRBV18, the J call TRBJ2-1, with 9 nucleotides matching TRBD2. The CDR3 has 15 amino acids. Trimming took 2 bases from V and 7 from J; bases not matched to a gene: 6. Germline V gene lookup returns CDR1 KGHSH and CDR2 LQKENI.

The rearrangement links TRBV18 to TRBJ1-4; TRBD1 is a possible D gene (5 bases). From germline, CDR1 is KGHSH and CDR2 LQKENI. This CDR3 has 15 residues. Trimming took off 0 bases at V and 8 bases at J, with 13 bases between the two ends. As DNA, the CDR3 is TGTGCCAGCTCACCACCGGGACGGCTTGCGGAAAAACTGTTTTTT. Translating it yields CASSPPGRLAEKLFF.

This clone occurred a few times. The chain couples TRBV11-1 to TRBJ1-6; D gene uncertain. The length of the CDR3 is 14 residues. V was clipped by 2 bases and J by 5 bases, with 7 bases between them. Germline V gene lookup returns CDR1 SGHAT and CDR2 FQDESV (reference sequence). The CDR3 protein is CASSLTSHNSPLHF. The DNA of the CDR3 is TGTGCCAGCAGCTTAACCAGCCATAATTCACCCCTCCACTTT.

The CDR3 coding sequence is TGTGCCAGCAGCTTAGTGGGGAGCAATCAGCCCCAGCATTTT. This codes for CASSLVGSNQPQHF. The rearrangement joins TRBV7-9 to TRBJ1-5; D gene uncertain. The CDR3 extends over 14 amino acids. CDR1 and CDR2 (germline): SEHNR, FQNEAQ (reference sequence). Trimming left V 1 base short and J 1 base short, with 5 bases between.

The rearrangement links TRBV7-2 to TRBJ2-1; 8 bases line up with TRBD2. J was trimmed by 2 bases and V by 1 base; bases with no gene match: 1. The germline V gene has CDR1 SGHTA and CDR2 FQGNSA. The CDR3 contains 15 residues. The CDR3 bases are TGTGCCAGCAGCTTAGACGGGGGGGCCTACAATGAGCAGTTCTTC. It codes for CASSLDGGAYNEQFF.

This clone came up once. The CDR3 bases are TGTGCCATCAGGGGACAGGGTGGTCCTGCCACCGGGGAGCTGTTTTTT. It encodes CAIRGQGGPATGELFF. The J gene is TRBJ2-2, the V gene TRBV10-3; 9 nucleotides agree with TRBD1. Per germline, CDR1 ENHRY and CDR2 SYGVKD. Trimming cost V 6 bases and J 4 bases; bases outside gene matches: 9. The CDR3 consists of 16 residues.

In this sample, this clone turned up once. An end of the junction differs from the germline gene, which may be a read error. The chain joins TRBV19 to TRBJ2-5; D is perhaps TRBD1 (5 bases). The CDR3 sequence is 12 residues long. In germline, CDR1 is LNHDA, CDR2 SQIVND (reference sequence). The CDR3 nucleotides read TGTGCCAGTAGTGACGGACAAGGGACCCAGTACTTC. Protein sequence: CASSDGQGTQYF.

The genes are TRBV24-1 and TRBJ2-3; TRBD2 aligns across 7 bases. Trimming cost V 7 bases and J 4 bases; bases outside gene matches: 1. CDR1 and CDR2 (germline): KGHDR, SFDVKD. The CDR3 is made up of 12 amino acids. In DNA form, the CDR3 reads TGTGCCACCAGCGCGGGAGCAGATACGCAGTATTTT. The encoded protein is CATSAGADTQYF.

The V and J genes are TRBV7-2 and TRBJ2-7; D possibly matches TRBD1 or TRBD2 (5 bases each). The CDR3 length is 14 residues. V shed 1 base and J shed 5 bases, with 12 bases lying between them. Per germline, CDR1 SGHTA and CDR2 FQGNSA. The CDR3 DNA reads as TGTGCCAGCAGCTTAGAACAGCTGGGGGACGAGCAGTACTTC. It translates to CASSLEQLGDEQYF.

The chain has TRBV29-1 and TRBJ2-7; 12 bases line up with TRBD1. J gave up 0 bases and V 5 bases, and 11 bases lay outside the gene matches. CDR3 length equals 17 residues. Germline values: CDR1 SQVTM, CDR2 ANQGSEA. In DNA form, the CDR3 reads TGCAGCGTTTTCGGAGGGGACAGGGGGCCCAACTCCTACGAGCAGTACTTC. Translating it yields CSVFGGDRGPNSYEQYF.

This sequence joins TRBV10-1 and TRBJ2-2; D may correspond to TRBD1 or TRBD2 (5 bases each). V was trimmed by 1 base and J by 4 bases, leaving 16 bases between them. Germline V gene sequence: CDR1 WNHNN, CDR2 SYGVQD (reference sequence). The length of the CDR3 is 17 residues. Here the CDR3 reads CASSEFLLSGTTGELFF. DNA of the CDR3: TGCGCCAGCAGTGAGTTTCTATTATCCGGGACCACCGGGGAGCTGTTTTTT.

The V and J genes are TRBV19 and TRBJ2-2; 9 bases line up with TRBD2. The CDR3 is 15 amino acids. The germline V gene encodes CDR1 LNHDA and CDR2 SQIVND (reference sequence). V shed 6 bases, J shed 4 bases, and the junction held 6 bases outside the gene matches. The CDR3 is CASRKIAGVTGELFF. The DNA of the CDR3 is TGTGCCAGTAGGAAAATAGCGGGGGTCACCGGGGAGCTGTTTTTT. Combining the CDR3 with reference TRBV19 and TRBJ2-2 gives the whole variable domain DGGITQSPKYLFRKEGQNVTLSCEQNLNHDAMYWYRQDPGQGLRLIYYSQIVNDFQKGDIAEGYSVSREKKESFPLTVTSAQKNPTAFYLCASRKIAGVTGELFFGEGSRLTVL.

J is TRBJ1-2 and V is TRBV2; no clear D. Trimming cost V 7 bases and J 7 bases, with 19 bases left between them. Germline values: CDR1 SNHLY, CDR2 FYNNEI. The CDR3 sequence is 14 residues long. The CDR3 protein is CASIRVVAEGGYTF. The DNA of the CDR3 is TGTGCCAGCATCCGAGTGGTGGCAGAGGGTGGCTACACCTTC.

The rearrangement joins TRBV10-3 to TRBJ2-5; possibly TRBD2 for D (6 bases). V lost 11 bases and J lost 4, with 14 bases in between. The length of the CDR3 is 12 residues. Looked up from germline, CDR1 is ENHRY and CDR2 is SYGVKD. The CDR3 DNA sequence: TGTGCCGCAAGTCGGGGACTAGAGACCCAGTACTTC. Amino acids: CAASRGLETQYF.

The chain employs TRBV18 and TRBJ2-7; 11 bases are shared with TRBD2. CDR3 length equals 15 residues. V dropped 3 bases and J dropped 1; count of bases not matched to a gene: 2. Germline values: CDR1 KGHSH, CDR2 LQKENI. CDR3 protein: CASSPGLAASYEQYF. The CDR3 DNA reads TGTGCCAGCTCACCGGGACTAGCGGCATCCTACGAGCAGTACTTC.

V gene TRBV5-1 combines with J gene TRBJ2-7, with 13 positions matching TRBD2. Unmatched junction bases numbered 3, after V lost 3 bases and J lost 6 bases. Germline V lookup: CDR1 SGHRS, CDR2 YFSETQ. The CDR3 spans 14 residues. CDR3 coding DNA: TGCGCCAGCAGCTGGGGACTAGCGGGAAGCGAGCAGTACTTC. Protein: CASSWGLAGSEQYF.

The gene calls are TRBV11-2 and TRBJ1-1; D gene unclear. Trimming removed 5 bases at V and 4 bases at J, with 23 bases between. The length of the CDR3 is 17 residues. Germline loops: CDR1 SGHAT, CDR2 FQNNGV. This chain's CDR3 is CASSPRRFGSGSTEAFF. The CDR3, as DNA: TGTGCCAGCAGCCCCCGGCGGTTTGGGAGCGGCAGCACTGAAGCTTTCTTT.

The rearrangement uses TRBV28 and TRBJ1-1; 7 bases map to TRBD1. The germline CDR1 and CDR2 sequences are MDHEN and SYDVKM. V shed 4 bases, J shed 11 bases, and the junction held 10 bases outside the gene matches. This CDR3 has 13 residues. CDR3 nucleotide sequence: TGTGCCAGCAGTTCCCCTCAGGGGGAAGAGGCTTTCTTT. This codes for CASSSPQGEEAFF.

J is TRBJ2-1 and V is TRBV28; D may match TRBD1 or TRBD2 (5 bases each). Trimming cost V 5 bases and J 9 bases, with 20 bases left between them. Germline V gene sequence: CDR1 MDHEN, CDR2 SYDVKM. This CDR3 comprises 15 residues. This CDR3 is CASSPRPGLILEQFF. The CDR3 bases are TGTGCCAGCAGTCCCAGACCGGGGCTTATTCTTGAGCAGTTCTTC. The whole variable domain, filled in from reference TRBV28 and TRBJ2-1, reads DVKVTQSSRYLVKRTGEKVFLECVQDMDHENMFWYRQDPGLGLRLIYFSYDVKMKEKGDIPEGYSVSREKKERFSLILESASTNQTSMYLCASSPRPGLILEQFFGPGTRLTVL.

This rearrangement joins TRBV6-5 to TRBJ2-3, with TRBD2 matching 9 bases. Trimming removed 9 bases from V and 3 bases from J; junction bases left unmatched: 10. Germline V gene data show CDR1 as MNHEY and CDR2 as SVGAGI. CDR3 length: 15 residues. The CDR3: CASNIAGGITDTQYF. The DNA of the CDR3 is TGTGCCAGTAATATCGCGGGGGGGATAACAGATACGCAGTATTTT.

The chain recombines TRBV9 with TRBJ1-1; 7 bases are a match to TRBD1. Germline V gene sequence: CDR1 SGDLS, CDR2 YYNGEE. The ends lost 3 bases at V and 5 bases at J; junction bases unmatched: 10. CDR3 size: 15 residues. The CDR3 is CASSARGGARTEAFF. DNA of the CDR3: TGTGCCAGCAGCGCCAGGGGGGGGGCGCGGACTGAAGCTTTCTTT.

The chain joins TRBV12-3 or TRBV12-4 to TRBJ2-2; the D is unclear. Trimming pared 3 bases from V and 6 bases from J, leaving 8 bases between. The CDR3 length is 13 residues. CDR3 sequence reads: CASSFRYPGELFF. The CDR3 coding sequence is TGTGCCAGCAGTTTCCGGTACCCCGGGGAGCTGTTTTTT.

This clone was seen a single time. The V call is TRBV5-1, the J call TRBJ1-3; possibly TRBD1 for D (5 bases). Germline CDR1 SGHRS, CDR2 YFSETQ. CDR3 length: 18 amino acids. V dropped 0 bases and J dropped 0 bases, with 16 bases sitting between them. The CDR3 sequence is CASSLASSGGSSGNTIYF. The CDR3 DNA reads TGCGCCAGCAGCTTGGCCTCTTCCGGGGGGAGCTCTGGAAACACCATATATTTT.

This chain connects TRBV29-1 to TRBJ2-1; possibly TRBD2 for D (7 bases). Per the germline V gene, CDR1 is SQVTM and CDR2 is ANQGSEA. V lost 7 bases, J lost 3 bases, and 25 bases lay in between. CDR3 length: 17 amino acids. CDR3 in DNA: TGCAGCGCTGGGGGGACATCCAGCGGGGCTCGCTACAATGAGCAGTTCTTC. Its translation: CSAGGTSSGARYNEQFF.

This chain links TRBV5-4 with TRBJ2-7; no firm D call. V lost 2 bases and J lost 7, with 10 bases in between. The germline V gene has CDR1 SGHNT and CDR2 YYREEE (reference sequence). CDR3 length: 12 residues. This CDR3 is CASSFGELEQYF. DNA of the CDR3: TGTGCCAGCAGCTTTGGAGAGTTAGAGCAGTACTTC.

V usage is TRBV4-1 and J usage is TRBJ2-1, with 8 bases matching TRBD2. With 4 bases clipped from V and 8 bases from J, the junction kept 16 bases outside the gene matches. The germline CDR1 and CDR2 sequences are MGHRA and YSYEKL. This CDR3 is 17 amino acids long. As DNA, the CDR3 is TGCGCCAGCAGCCCAACAGGGACCGGGACTAGGTTCCATGAGCAGTTCTTC. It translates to CASSPTGTGTRFHEQFF.

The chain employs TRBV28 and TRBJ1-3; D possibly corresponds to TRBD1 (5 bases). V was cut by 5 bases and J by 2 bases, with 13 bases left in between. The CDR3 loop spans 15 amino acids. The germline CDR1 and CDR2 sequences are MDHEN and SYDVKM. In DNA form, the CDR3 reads TGTGCCAGCAGTCCCCCCTGGGGGGCTGGAAACACCATATATTTT. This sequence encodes CASSPPWGAGNTIYF.

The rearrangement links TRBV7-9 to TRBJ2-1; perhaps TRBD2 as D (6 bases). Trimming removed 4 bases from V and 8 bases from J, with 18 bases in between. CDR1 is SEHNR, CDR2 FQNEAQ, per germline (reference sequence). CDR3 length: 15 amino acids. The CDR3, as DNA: TGTGCCAGCAGCTCCGGAGGGGTGGGAGACGATGAGCAGTTCTTC. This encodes CASSSGGVGDDEQFF.